This entry lists 29 T cell receptor beta chains sequenced from one sample in a study of PD-1 blockade in classical Hodgkin lymphoma. The sample's time point: newly diagnosed, previously untreated cHL patient sample. The assay was immunoSEQ multiplex PCR, and TCRdb's table has in-frame clones only and misses some. The top ten hold about 2.6% of the sample, which has tens of thousands of clones, roughly 93% seen once. Sequences were obtained from peripheral blood mononuclear cells (PBMCs). The receptors stem from a human donor with classical Hodgkin lymphoma.

V usage is TRBV18 and J usage is TRBJ2-7, with 9 nucleotides matching TRBD1. The J segment lost 1 base and the V segment lost 5 bases, leaving 3 bases of the junction unmatched. The length of the CDR3 is 14 residues. Germline lookup yields CDR1 KGHSH and CDR2 LQKENI. The CDR3 DNA is TGTGCCAGCTCAGCCGGGACAGGGTCCTACGAGCAGTACTTC. The encoded protein is CASSAGTGSYEQYF.

In this sample, this clone turned up a few times. The V call is TRBV6-5, the J call TRBJ1-1; unclear D gene. The CDR3 extends over 15 amino acids. Per the germline V gene, CDR1 is MNHEY and CDR2 is SVGAGI. Between the trimmed V and J ends, which lost 6 bases and 1 base, there was a span of 15 bases. The DNA of the CDR3 is TGTGCCAGCAGGCGGACGGCCGCTGGGAACACTGAAGCTTTCTTT. Protein: CASRRTAAGNTEAFF.

The chain combines TRBV6-6 with TRBJ1-2; TRBD1 matches 7 bases. CDR1 and CDR2 (germline): MNHNY, SVGAGI (reference sequence). CDR3 length: 15 amino acids. After removal of 2 bases from V and 2 bases from J, the junction contained 5 bases not matched to a gene. The CDR3, as DNA: TGTGCCAGCAGTTACCCGCCGGGACAGAACTATGGCTACACCTTC. This sequence encodes CASSYPPGQNYGYTF.

The chain employs TRBV11-3 and TRBJ2-1; D is undetermined. V gave up 4 bases and J gave up 1 base, with 11 bases separating them. Germline V gene lookup returns CDR1 SGHNT and CDR2 YENEEA. This CDR3 spans 15 amino acids. The CDR3 sequence: CASSSRVGSYNEQFF. The CDR3 DNA follows: TGTGCCAGCAGCTCAAGGGTTGGATCCTACAATGAGCAGTTCTTC.

This clone came up once. This rearrangement joins TRBV7-2 to TRBJ1-4; no firm D call. This CDR3 spans 13 amino acids. Trimming removed 1 base at V and 5 bases at J, with 5 bases between. Germline assignment: CDR1 SGHTA and CDR2 FQGNSA. CDR3 coding DNA: TGTGCCAGCAGCTTAGAACCAAATGAAAAACTGTTTTTT. Its protein is CASSLEPNEKLFF. Full variable domain (missing parts from reference TRBV7-2 and TRBJ1-4): GAGVSQSPSNKVTEKGKDVELRCDPISGHTALYWYRQSLGQGLEFLIYFQGNSAPDKSGLPSDRFSAERTGGSVSTLTIQRTQQEDSAVYLCASSLEPNEKLFFGSGTQLSVL.

The genes are TRBV27 and TRBJ2-3, with no clear D. From germline, CDR1 is MNHEY and CDR2 SMNVEV (reference sequence). Trimming removed 0 bases at V and 2 bases at J, with 6 bases between. This CDR3 has 14 residues. In DNA, the CDR3 is TGTGCCAGCAGTTTATCACACGACACAGATACGCAGTATTTT. Amino acids: CASSLSHDTDTQYF.

The chain combines TRBV10-3 with TRBJ2-7, with a tentative D call TRBD1 (6 bases). The CDR3 consists of 12 residues. Trimming took off 11 bases at V and 5 bases at J, with 16 bases between the two ends. CDR1 ENHRY and CDR2 SYGVKD come from the germline V gene. CDR3 region: CASSRGPNEQYF. The CDR3 DNA reads TGTGCCTCCAGCAGGGGCCCTAACGAGCAGTACTTC.

The chain couples TRBV19 to TRBJ2-7; no clear D gene. V lost 4 bases and J lost 2, with 9 bases in between. The CDR3 has 13 residues. CDR1 LNHDA and CDR2 SQIVND come from the germline V gene (reference sequence). For the CDR3, the DNA is TGTGCCAGTAGTAATAGTCCCACCTACGAGCAGTACTTC. This translates into CASSNSPTYEQYF.

This chain connects TRBV28 to TRBJ2-3, with unresolved D. V gave up 1 base and J gave up 4 bases, with 6 bases separating them. The germline V gene has CDR1 MDHEN and CDR2 SYDVKM. The CDR3 is made up of 13 amino acids. The CDR3 spells CASSLSNPDTQYF. The CDR3 DNA sequence: TGTGCCAGCAGTTTATCCAACCCAGATACGCAGTATTTT.

This CDR3 is CASSPMTDGGNTIYF. Here the CDR3 DNA reads TGTGCCAGCAGCCCCATGACAGATGGTGGAAACACCATATATTTT. This chain uses TRBV9 with TRBJ1-3; tentative D call: TRBD1 (5 bases). With 4 bases removed from V and 3 bases from J, the gap between germline ends came to 14 bases. This CDR3 is 15 amino acids long. Germline loops: CDR1 SGDLS, CDR2 YYNGEE.

This sequence joins TRBV27 and TRBJ2-7; the match to TRBD1 covers 8 bases. V lost 5 bases, J lost 3 bases, and 6 bases stayed unmatched. The CDR3 is 14 residues long. CDR1 and CDR2 from the germline V gene are MNHEY and SMNVEV (reference sequence). CDR3 nucleotides: TGTGCCAGCAGTCCCGGACAGGGACACTACGAGCAGTACTTC. It is translated as CASSPGQGHYEQYF.

This chain uses TRBV7-9 with TRBJ2-5; D gene unclear. V lost 1 base, J lost 5 bases, and 5 bases lay in between. There are 12 residues in the CDR3. Germline V gene sequence: CDR1 SEHNR, CDR2 FQNEAQ (reference sequence). As DNA, the CDR3 is TGTGCCAGCAGCTTAGTTCCGGAGACCCAGTACTTC. It is translated as CASSLVPETQYF.

The gene calls are TRBV9 and TRBJ2-1; D ambiguous. Germline loops: CDR1 SGDLS, CDR2 YYNGEE. CDR3 length equals 16 residues. Between the trimmed V and J ends, which lost 0 bases and 7 bases, there was a span of 17 bases. The CDR3 region is CASSVAVQEGQNEQFF. In DNA form, the CDR3 reads TGTGCCAGCAGCGTAGCTGTGCAGGAAGGGCAGAATGAGCAGTTCTTC.

The V call is TRBV28, the J call TRBJ2-7; D is unresolved. V shed 8 bases and J shed 3 bases, with 14 bases lying between them. CDR1 MDHEN and CDR2 SYDVKM come from the germline V gene. The CDR3 loop spans 13 amino acids. The CDR3 here is CASVLEGRYEQYF. CDR3 sequence (DNA): TGTGCCAGCGTCTTGGAAGGCCGCTACGAGCAGTACTTC.

The chain uses TRBV6-1 and TRBJ2-7, with 9 bases that match TRBD1. The CDR3 is 16 amino acids. J gave up 3 bases and V 2 bases, and 8 bases lay outside the gene matches. Per the germline V gene, CDR1 is MNHNS and CDR2 is SASEGT. The CDR3 protein is CASSERGRDRVYEQYF. Written as DNA, the CDR3 is TGTGCCAGCAGTGAAAGGGGCCGGGACAGGGTCTACGAGCAGTACTTC.

The V and J genes are TRBV7-9 and TRBJ2-1; D call uncertain. The CDR3 runs to 12 residues. CDR1 is SEHNR and CDR2 is FQNEAQ in the germline V gene (reference sequence). V was cut by 0 bases and J by 5 bases, with 2 bases left in between. The CDR3 reads CASSLADNEQFF. DNA for the CDR3: TGTGCCAGCAGCTTAGCGGACAATGAGCAGTTCTTC.

This chain links TRBV28 with TRBJ2-3; D might be TRBD2 (5 bases). CDR3 length: 12 residues. The germline V and J ends were trimmed by 7 bases and 5 bases, with 10 bases remaining between them. Looked up from germline, CDR1 is MDHEN and CDR2 is SYDVKM. DNA of the CDR3: TGTGCCAGCACTAGCAGCGGAGATACGCAGTATTTT. It specifies CASTSSGDTQYF.

A single count supports this clone. The gene calls are TRBV6-5 and TRBJ1-1; possibly TRBD1 for D (5 bases). Germline values: CDR1 MNHEY, CDR2 SVGAGI. The CDR3 has 15 amino acids. V was shortened by 4 bases and J by 0 bases, with 12 bases between the two germline ends. The CDR3: CASSLGVSMNTEAFF. As DNA, the CDR3 is TGTGCCAGCAGTTTGGGGGTTTCCATGAACACTGAAGCTTTCTTT.

The chain joins TRBV6-1 to TRBJ2-6; no reliable D call. The CDR3 extends over 15 amino acids. Germline CDR1 is MNHNS and CDR2 is SASEGT. V dropped 2 bases and J dropped 0 bases, with 5 bases sitting between them. DNA of the CDR3: TGTGCCAGCAGTGAACCGACCTCTGGGGCCAACGTCCTGACTTTC. It codes for CASSEPTSGANVLTF.

The chain recombines TRBV28 with TRBJ2-5, with TRBD2 identical over 11 bases. The CDR3 runs 16 residues. CDR1 and CDR2 (germline): MDHEN, SYDVKM. Trimming took 2 bases from V and 5 from J; bases not matched to a gene: 7. Written as DNA, the CDR3 is TGTGCCAGCAGTTTACCCCGACTAGCGGGGTCGGAGACCCAGTACTTC. Translated, it gives CASSLPRLAGSETQYF.

CDR3 DNA sequence: TGTGCCAGCAGCCTTACGGGGGTGGGCAACACTGAAGCTTTCTTT. This sequence encodes CASSLTGVGNTEAFF. This chain links TRBV6-5 with TRBJ1-1; D perhaps matches TRBD1 (5 bases). CDR1 and CDR2 from the germline V gene are MNHEY and SVGAGI. The CDR3 length is 15 residues. V shed 6 bases and J shed 2 bases, with 16 bases lying between them.

The CDR3 bases are TGTGCTAGTGGTTTGGCGGGACGTCTCCCATACGACTATGGCTACACCTTC. The encoded protein is CASGLAGRLPYDYGYTF. The V gene is TRBV12-5, the J gene TRBJ1-2; D is possibly TRBD1 (5 bases). The V gene lost 1 base and the J gene lost 3 bases, with 18 bases spanning the gap. Germline loops: CDR1 LGHNT, CDR2 FRNRAP. This CDR3 has 17 residues.

The CDR3: CASSPRGGDTGELFF. The CDR3 DNA reads as TGTGCCAGCAGTCCTCGAGGAGGTGACACCGGGGAGCTGTTTTTT. The chain uses TRBV7-9 and TRBJ2-2; weak D call: TRBD2 (5 bases). The CDR3 sequence is 15 residues long. Germline V gives CDR1 SEHNR, CDR2 FQNEAQ (reference sequence). Trimming cost V 6 bases and J 3 bases, with 14 bases left between them.

This rearrangement joins TRBV6-5 to TRBJ1-1; D is ambiguous. V was trimmed by 6 bases and J by 4 bases, leaving 12 bases between them. Germline V gene sequence: CDR1 MNHEY, CDR2 SVGAGI. The CDR3 has 13 amino acids. Here the CDR3 reads CASSVTWLTEAFF. The CDR3 DNA reads as TGTGCCAGCAGCGTTACGTGGCTCACTGAAGCTTTCTTT.

This clone has more than one count but fewer than ten. This chain uses TRBV7-9 with TRBJ1-6, with a weak D call TRBD1 (5 bases). Germline loops: CDR1 SEHNR, CDR2 FQNEAQ (reference sequence). V lost 4 bases to trimming and J lost 0 bases, with 7 bases between them. CDR3 length: 15 residues. The CDR3 loop reads CASSWGSSYNSPLHF. The CDR3, as DNA: TGTGCCAGCAGCTGGGGGAGCTCCTATAATTCACCCCTCCACTTT. The whole variable domain, filled in from reference TRBV7-9 and TRBJ1-6, reads DTGVSQNPRHKITKRGQNVTFRCDPISEHNRLYWYRQTLGQGPEFLTYFQNEAQLEKSRLLSDRFSAERPKGSFSTLEIQRTEQGDSAMYLCASSWGSSYNSPLHFGNGTRLTVT.

V usage is TRBV5-1 and J usage is TRBJ1-1; 8 bases are a match to TRBD1. The CDR3 spans 15 residues. V lost 0 bases, J lost 1 base, and 2 bases stayed unmatched. CDR1 is SGHRS, CDR2 YFSETQ, per germline. The CDR3 coding sequence is TGCGCCAGCAGCTTGGCGGGGACAGGGAACACTGAAGCTTTCTTT. This codes for CASSLAGTGNTEAFF.

The chain links TRBV11-3 to TRBJ2-1; D gene unclear. Trimming stripped 4 bases from V and 7 bases from J, with 11 bases between. The CDR3 contains 13 residues. CDR1 and CDR2 (germline): SGHNT, YENEEA. CDR3 in amino acids: CASSSLPQNEQFF. As DNA, the CDR3 is TGTGCCAGCAGCTCCCTCCCGCAAAATGAGCAGTTCTTC.

The gene calls are TRBV7-8 and TRBJ2-7; D is possibly TRBD1 or TRBD2 (7 bases each). The CDR3 runs 14 residues. V lost 0 bases and J lost 4, with 10 bases in between. Germline values: CDR1 SGHVS, CDR2 FQNEAQ. The CDR3 nucleotides are TGTGCCAGCAGCTTAGCCAGGGGGGGTTACGAGCAGTACTTC. It is translated as CASSLARGGYEQYF.

The chain uses TRBV4-1 and TRBJ1-4; tentatively, D is TRBD1 (5 bases). Germline V gene data show CDR1 as MGHRA and CDR2 as YSYEKL. The CDR3 has 14 amino acids. The germline V and J ends were trimmed by 4 bases and 8 bases, with 14 bases remaining between them. The CDR3 DNA reads as TGCGCCAGCAGCCCCCTGGGGCGGGAAGAAAAACTGTTTTTT. It is translated as CASSPLGREEKLFF.